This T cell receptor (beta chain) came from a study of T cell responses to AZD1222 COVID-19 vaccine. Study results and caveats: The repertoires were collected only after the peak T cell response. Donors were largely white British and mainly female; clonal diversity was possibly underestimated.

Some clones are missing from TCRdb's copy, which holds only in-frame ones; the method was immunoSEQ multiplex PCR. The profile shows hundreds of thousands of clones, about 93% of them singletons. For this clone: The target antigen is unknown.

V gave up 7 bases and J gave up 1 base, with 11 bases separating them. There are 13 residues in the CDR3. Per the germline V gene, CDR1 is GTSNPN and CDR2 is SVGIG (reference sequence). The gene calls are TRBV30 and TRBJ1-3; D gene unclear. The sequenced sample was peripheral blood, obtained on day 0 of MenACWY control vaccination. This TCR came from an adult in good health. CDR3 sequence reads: CASPDFSGNTIYF. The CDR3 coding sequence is TGTGCCTCTCCCGACTTTTCTGGAAACACCATATATTTT.